This T cell receptor (beta chain) was captured by sequencing in a study of technical replicates of blood from a handful of donors. Assay used: immunoSEQ multiplex PCR; TCRdb lists only in-frame clones, some missing. This table has around 29,000 clones, roughly 92% appearing once. The length of the CDR3 is 17 residues. Per germline, CDR1 SGHTA and CDR2 FQGNSA. The ends were cut back, 1 base at V and 0 bases at J, with 10 bases in the middle. The specimen sequenced was PBMCs. The V and J genes are TRBV7-2 and TRBJ1-6; no clear D. This clonotype was sampled from a human donor in good health. Some clones in this sample may be carry-over from other donors' samples. The CDR3 DNA reads as TGTGCCAGCAGCTTAGTGCGGGTTAGCTCCTATAATTCACCCCTCCACTTT. Residues: CASSLVRVSSYNSPLHF.